This section outlines one T cell receptor (beta chain) sequence together with its context. The CDR3 runs 16 residues. Germline values: CDR1 MNHEY, CDR2 SMNVEV (reference sequence). Trimming left V 8 bases short and J 6 bases short, with 26 bases between. A single record per CDR3 protein comes from TCRdb applying MiXCR to the 5' RACE reads. This sample has roughly 280,000 distinct CDR3 sequences, with over 8.5% found just once. The data were obtained in a study of identical twins. Separately, the same data were catalogued under a study of yellow fever vaccine responses in identical twins.

Sequencing input: CD8+ T cells sorted from blood. The clonotype comes from a woman younger than 30 in good health. The V and J genes are TRBV27 and TRBJ2-7; D possibly corresponds to TRBD1 (7 bases). In nucleotides, the CDR3 is TGTGCCAGCGGCCCTATGGGGACAGCGGGCTCTCTCGAGCAGTACTTC. Amino acid sequence: CASGPMGTAGSLEQYF.